This TCR beta chain originates from a study of vaccination effects on CD4 cells after COVID-19. Study as a whole: A couple of convalescent patients gave samples 16 days and one week before vaccination. Study-wide results and limits: There was marked clonal contraction among infection- and vaccine-induced clones late after vaccination.

On this clone: What it binds is unknown.

The germline V gene has CDR1 SEHNR and CDR2 FQNEAQ (reference sequence). The CDR3 is made up of 15 amino acids. The junction had 5 bases not matched to a gene; V was cut back by 3 bases and J by 3 bases. Measured with immunoSEQ multiplex PCR; TCRdb has only the in-frame clones, and not every one. Of 40,000 or so clones in the sample, approximately 70% were seen once. Sequencing followed a ViraFEST assay step that expanded antigen-specific CD4+ T cells with viral peptide pools. CD4+ T cells were isolated after about eleven days of culture. By PCR, the person was confirmed to have had SARS-CoV-2 infection between March and December 2020. With roughly 10 ug/ml peptides and about 9.2 IU/ml IL-2, some 2 million PBMC per well were cultured. Cultures had half their medium replaced with IL-2 medium on days 3 and 7.

The sample was CD4+ T cells from PBMCs cultured with a peptide pool, taken before COVID-19 vaccination. The J gene is TRBJ2-1, the V gene TRBV7-9, with 7 bases identical to TRBD2. This receptor was identified in a human donor who had a prior SARS-CoV-2 infection. The CDR3 coding sequence is TGTGCCAGCAGCTTTGGCGGGAGCGGCTACAATGAGCAGTTCTTC. It yields the protein CASSFGGSGYNEQFF.